This TCR beta chain was recovered during a study of OX40 agonist ivuxolimab in advanced cancers. In terms of the full investigation: The costimulatory receptor OX40 (CD134) was targeted by ivuxolimab, a fully human IgG2 agonistic monoclonal antibody. Intravenous ivuxolimab was administered to patients every 2 weeks at six dose levels: 0.01, 0.1, 0.3, 1.5, 3 and 10 mg/kg. Among the 50 to 55 dose-escalation patients, about 20 had hepatocellular carcinoma, 15 melanoma, 9 renal cell carcinoma and 9 head and neck cancer. A male proportion of almost 85% and a mean age of 60 years, ranging from about 20 to 79, were recorded for the dose-escalation cohort. Patients were allowed to have had prior anti-PD-1, anti-PD-L1 or anti-CTLA-4 therapy, and 30% to 50% of the dose-escalation patients had previously received checkpoint inhibitors. Partial responses occurred in three dose-escalation patients: two with cutaneous melanoma and one with hepatocellular carcinoma. Peripheral TCRbeta sequencing was intended to test whether TCR sequence diversity was altered and clonal T-cell expansion was caused by ivuxolimab. The paper reports the monotherapy dose-escalation portion (N ≈ 50 patients) of the phase I ivuxolimab trial. What the research found in general, with its limitations: The antigen specificity of the clonally expanded peripheral T cells was not determined. Low levels of normalized T-cell clonal expansion were also seen in some nonresponding patients. Partial responders in the 0.1-3.0 mg/kg groups had among the lowest normalized peripheral clonal expansion, especially among CD8+ T cells. After ivuxolimab, more expanded clones were found on average in CD8+ T cells than in CD4+ T cells. Clonal expansion of both CD4+ and CD8+ blood T cells was observed from baseline to week 6 at doses 0.1 to 3.0 mg/kg.

Patients with a history of autoimmune disease or receiving systemic immunosuppression were excluded from the trial. Peripheral blood for TCR sequencing was collected from all dose cohorts at baseline, on cycle 4 day 1, and on cycle 7 day 1. The samples were taken from a phase I, first-in-human, multicenter, open-label dose-escalation trial of ivuxolimab. The trial enrolled adults with locally advanced or metastatic head and neck squamous cell, hepatocellular, melanoma or renal cell carcinoma. CD4+ and CD8+ T cells were sorted separately from peripheral blood before TCR sequencing. Genomic DNA was isolated from the sorted cells so that the TCRbeta CDR3 region could be sequenced. TCRbeta CDR3 regions were sequenced using the immunoSEQ Assay. Held by TCRdb, this immuneACCESS table contains in-frame sequences only and omits some clones. Under half of the omission traces to an unresolved V gene where checked; the cause of the rest is unknown. The sample has 85,000 to 95,000 clones on record, 89% of them singletons. The top ten clones comprise 0.3% to 0.4% of the sample.

V is pruned by 1 base and J by 0 bases, leaving 0 bases of the junction without a gene match. CDR1 and CDR2 (LNHNV, YYDKDF) derive from the germline V gene (reference sequence). Taken from cysteine to phenylalanine, the CDR3 has 15 residues. Here the CDR3 DNA is all that survives: 45 bases in frame from base 1. As for this clone: It lacks a known antigen. The record has no base qualities; no much larger clone is one base away.

The sequence was obtained from an adult with an advanced solid tumor such as melanoma, head and neck, liver or kidney cancer. The material was CD4+ or CD8+ T cells sorted from blood, obtained in a trial of the OX40 agonist ivuxolimab. Rearrangement joined TRBV15 to TRBJ2-3; TRBD1 fits 8 bases in the junction. The CDR3 here reads CATSRGQGSTDTQYF. The nucleotide sequence is given as TGTGCCACCAGCAGAGGACAGGGGAGCACAGATACGCAGTATTTT.